This entry lists 2 T cell receptor beta chains sequenced from one sample in a study of T cells in narcolepsy. The assay was immunoSEQ multiplex PCR, and TCRdb's table has in-frame clones only and misses some. The sample has about 35,000 clones, 81% seen once. The sample consisted of memory (CD45RA-) CD4+ T cells from blood. These receptors came from a human donor in good health.

A few counts support this clone. CDR3 nucleotides: TGTGCCAGCAGCTTAGAGGGCGCCTCGTTACATGGCTACACCTTC. The encoded protein is CASSLEGASLHGYTF. The chain is built from TRBV5-4 and TRBJ1-2, with D unclear. Germline V gene sequence: CDR1 SGHNT, CDR2 YYREEE (reference sequence). This CDR3 spans 15 amino acids. V was trimmed by 2 bases and J by 6 bases, leaving 17 bases between them.

This sequence joins TRBV9 and TRBJ2-1; possibly TRBD2 for D (5 bases). The CDR3 runs to 13 residues. Trimming left V 0 bases short and J 8 bases short, with 9 bases between. Germline V lookup: CDR1 SGDLS, CDR2 YYNGEE. As DNA, the CDR3 is TGTGCCAGCAGCGTAGGAGGGAGCGATGAGCAGTTCTTC. Residues: CASSVGGSDEQFF.